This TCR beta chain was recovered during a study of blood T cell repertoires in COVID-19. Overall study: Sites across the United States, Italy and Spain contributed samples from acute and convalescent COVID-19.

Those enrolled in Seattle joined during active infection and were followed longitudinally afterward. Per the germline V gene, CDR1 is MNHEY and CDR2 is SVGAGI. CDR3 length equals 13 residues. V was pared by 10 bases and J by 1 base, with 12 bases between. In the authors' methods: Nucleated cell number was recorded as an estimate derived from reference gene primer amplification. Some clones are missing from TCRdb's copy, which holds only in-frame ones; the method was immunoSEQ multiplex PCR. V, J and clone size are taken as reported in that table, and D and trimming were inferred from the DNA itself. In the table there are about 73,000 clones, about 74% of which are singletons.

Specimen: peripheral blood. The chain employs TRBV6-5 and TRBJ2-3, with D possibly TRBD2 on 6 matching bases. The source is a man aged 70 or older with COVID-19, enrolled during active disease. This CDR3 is CATGGIGTDTQYF. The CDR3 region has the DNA TGTGCCACAGGAGGGATAGGCACAGATACGCAGTATTTT.